The clone carrying this T cell receptor beta chain was seen a few times. Its target is unknown. Losses at the gene ends were 6 bases for V and 5 bases for J; bases not matched to a gene: 5. Per germline, CDR1 SNHLY and CDR2 FYNNEI. The CDR3 is made up of 14 amino acids. This sample was taken from a study of beta chain features in type 1 diabetes. The study, taken as a whole, reports: A greater similarity of naive, central memory and Treg TCRB repertoires was seen among patients than among healthy donors.

Cell sorting via CD45RO/CCR7/CD25/CD127/CD95/CD27 was performed to obtain CD4+ naive, central memory, regulatory and stem cell-like memory cells. Expressed TCRB transcripts got sequenced, as all isolated RNA was reverse transcribed. This table comes from immunoSEQ multiplex PCR, and its TCRdb copy is limited to in-frame clones, with some not included. The sample has around 170,000 clones, about 9.8% seen once; the top ten hold over 2%. This sequence originates from a woman aged 18-29 years in good health. The J gene is TRBJ2-1, the V gene TRBV2, with TRBD1 matching 9 bases. Sequencing used central memory CD4+ T cells from blood. CDR3 in amino acids: CASRGTGWNNEQFF. DNA of the CDR3: TGTGCCAGCAGAGGGACAGGGTGGAACAATGAGCAGTTCTTC. The entire variable domain, with the rest obtained from reference TRBV2 and TRBJ2-1, is as follows: EPEVTQTPSHQVTQMGQEVILRCVPISNHLYFYWYRQILGQKVEFLVSFYNNEISEKSEIFDDQFSVERPDGSNFTLKIRSTKLEDSAMYFCASRGTGWNNEQFFGPGTRLTVL.